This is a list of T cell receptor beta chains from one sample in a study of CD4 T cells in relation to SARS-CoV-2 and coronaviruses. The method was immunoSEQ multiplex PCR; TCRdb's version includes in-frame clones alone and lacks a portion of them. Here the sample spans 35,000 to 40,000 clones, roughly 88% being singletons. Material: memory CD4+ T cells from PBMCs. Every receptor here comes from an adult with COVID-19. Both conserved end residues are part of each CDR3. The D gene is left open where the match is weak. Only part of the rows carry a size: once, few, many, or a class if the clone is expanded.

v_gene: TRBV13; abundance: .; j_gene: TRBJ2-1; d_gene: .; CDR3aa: CASSTLLKTFNEQFF; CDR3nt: TGTGCCAGCAGCACCTTGCTAAAAACCTTCAATGAGCAGTTCTTC
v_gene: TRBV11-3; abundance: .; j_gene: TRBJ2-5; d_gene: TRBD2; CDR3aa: CASSLLGGAQETQYF; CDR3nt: TGTGCCAGCAGCTTACTGGGAGGGGCCCAAGAGACCCAGTACTTC
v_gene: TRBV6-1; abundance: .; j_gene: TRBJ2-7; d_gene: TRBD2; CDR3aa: CASSETSGRDSSYEQYF; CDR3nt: TGTGCCAGCAGTGAGACTAGCGGGAGGGACAGCTCCTACGAGCAGTACTTC
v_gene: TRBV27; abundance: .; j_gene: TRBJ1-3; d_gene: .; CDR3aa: CASQQLSGNTIYF; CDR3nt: TGTGCCAGTCAACAGCTCTCTGGAAACACCATATATTTT
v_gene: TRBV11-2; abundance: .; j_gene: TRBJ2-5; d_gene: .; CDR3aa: CASSVVAAYQETQYF; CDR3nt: TGTGCCAGCAGCGTAGTAGCGGCGTACCAAGAGACCCAGTACTTC
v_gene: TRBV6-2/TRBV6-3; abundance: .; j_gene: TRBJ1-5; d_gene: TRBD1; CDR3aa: CASSNRGLSNQPQHF; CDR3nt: TGTGCCAGCAGCAACAGGGGACTTAGCAATCAGCCCCAGCATTTT
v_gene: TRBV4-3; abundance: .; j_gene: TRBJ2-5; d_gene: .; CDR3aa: CASSQDEAARVQYF; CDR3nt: TGCGCCAGCAGCCAAGATGAAGCGGCTAGGGTTCAGTACTTC
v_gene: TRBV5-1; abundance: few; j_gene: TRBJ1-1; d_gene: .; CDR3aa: CASSLVAVNTEAFF; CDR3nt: TGCGCCAGCAGCTTGGTGGCGGTGAACACTGAAGCTTTCTTT
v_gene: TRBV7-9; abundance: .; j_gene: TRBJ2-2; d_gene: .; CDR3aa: CASSFFAANTGELFF; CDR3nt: TGTGCCAGCAGCTTTTTCGCCGCGAACACCGGGGAGCTGTTTTTT
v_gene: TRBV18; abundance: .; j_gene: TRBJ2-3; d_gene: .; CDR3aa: CASSPRQTSTDTQYF; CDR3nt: TGTGCCAGCTCACCTAGACAGACCAGCACAGATACGCAGTATTTT
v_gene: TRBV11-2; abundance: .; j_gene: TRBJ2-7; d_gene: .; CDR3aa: CASSPGRSSYEQYF; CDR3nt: TGTGCCAGCAGCCCGGGACGCAGCTCCTACGAGCAGTACTTC
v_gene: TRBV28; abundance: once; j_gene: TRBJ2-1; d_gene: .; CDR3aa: CASSPLGGGIEQFF; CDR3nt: TGTGCCAGCAGTCCTCTAGGGGGGGGGATTGAGCAGTTCTTC
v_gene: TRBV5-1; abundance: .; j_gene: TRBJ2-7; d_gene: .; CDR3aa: CASSLSTGAYEQYF; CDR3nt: TGCGCCAGCAGCTTGTCGACAGGAGCCTACGAGCAGTACTTC
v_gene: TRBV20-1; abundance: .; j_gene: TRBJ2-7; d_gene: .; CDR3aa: CSASSPGLVLTYEQYF; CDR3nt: TGCAGTGCTAGTTCGCCGGGCCTCGTCCTAACCTACGAGCAGTACTTC
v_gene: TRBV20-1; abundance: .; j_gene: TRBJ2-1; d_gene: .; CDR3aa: CSPGRNNEQFF; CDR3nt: TGCAGTCCTGGTCGCAACAATGAGCAGTTCTTC
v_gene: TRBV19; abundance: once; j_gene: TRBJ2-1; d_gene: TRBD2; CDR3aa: CASTRGLAVRNEQFF; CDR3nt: TGTGCCAGTACGCGCGGGCTAGCGGTCCGAAATGAGCAGTTCTTC
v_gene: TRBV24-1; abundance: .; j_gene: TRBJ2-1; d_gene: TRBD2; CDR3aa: CATSDAGTTNNEQFF; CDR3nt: TGTGCCACCAGTGATGCCGGGACTACGAACAATGAGCAGTTCTTC
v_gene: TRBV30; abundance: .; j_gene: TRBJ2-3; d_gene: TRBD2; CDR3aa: CAWRRGGSNVDTQYF; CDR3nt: TGTGCCTGGAGAAGGGGCGGGAGTAATGTAGATACGCAGTATTTT
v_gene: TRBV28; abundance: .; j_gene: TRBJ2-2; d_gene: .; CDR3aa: CASSFMTVNTGELFF; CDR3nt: TGTGCCAGCAGTTTTATGACAGTGAACACCGGGGAGCTGTTTTTT
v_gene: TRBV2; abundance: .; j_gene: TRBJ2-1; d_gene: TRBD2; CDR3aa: CASEVERELEQFF; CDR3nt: TGTGCCAGCGAGGTTGAGCGGGAGTTGGAGCAGTTCTTC
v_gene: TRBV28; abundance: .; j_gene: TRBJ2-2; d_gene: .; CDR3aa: CASSWGLRGLPGELFF; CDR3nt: TGTGCCAGCAGTTGGGGGTTGAGGGGACTCCCCGGGGAGCTGTTTTTT
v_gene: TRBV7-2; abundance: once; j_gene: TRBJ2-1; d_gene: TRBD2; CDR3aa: CASRYAGANNEQFF; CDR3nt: TGTGCCAGCAGGTACGCGGGAGCCAACAATGAGCAGTTCTTC
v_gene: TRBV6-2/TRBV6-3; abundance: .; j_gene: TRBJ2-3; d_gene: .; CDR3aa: CASSHEPKLDSDTQYF; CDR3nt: TGTGCCAGCAGCCACGAGCCGAAACTAGATTCAGATACGCAGTATTTT
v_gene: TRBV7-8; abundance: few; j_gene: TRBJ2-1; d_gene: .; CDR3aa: CASSSGLRGNEQFF; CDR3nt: TGTGCCAGCAGCTCCGGACTGAGAGGGAATGAGCAGTTCTTC
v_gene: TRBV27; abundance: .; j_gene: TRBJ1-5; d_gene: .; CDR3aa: CASSLSRGDSVLPQHF; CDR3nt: TGTGCCAGCAGTTTATCTCGGGGCGATTCGGTGCTGCCCCAGCATTTT
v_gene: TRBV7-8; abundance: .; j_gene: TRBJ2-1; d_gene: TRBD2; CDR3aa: CASSRTSGSPNEQFF; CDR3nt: TGTGCCAGCAGCCGGACTAGCGGGAGTCCGAATGAGCAGTTCTTC
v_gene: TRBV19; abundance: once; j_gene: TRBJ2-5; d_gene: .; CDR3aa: CASSISRRGLGETQYF; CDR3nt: TGTGCCAGTAGTATATCCCGGAGGGGGCTCGGTGAGACCCAGTACTTC
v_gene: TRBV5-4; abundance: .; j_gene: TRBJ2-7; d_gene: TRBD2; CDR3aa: CASSDLAGVSSYEQYF; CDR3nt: TGTGCCAGCAGCGACCTAGCGGGAGTTTCCTCCTACGAGCAGTACTTC
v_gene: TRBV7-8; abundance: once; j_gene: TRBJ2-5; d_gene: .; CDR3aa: CASSLAHRGQETQYF; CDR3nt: TGTGCCAGCAGCTTAGCGCATCGCGGACAAGAGACCCAGTACTTC
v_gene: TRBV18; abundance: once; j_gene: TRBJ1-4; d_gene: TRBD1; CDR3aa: CASSRGLDRGEKLFF; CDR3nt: TGTGCCAGCTCACGCGGTTTGGACAGGGGTGAAAAACTGTTTTTT
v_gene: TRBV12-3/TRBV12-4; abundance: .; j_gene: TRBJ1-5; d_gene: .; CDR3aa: CASSPGVQPQHF; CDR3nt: TGTGCCAGCAGCCCAGGGGTTCAGCCCCAGCATTTT
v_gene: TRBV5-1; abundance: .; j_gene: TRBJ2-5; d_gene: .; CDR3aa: CASSPSGMGQETQYF; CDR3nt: TGCGCCAGCAGCCCTTCCGGGATGGGACAAGAGACCCAGTACTTC
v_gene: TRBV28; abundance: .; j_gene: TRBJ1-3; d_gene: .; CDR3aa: CASSNAPGAQNSGNTIYF; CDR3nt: TGTGCCAGCAGTAACGCCCCGGGAGCACAGAACTCTGGAAACACCATATATTTT
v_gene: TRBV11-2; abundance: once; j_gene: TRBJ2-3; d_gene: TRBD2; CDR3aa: CASSPAFGGGTDTQYF; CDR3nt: TGTGCCAGCAGCCCCGCATTCGGGGGAGGGACAGATACGCAGTATTTT
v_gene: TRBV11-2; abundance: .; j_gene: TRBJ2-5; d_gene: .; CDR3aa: CASTLPGSQGETQYF; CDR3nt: TGTGCCAGCACCCTTCCGGGGTCGCAGGGAGAGACCCAGTACTTC
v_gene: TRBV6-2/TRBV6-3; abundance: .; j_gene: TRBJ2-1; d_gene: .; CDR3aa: CASSHRPGQSNYNEQFF; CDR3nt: TGTGCCAGCAGTCACCGCCCAGGACAAAGTAACTACAATGAGCAGTTCTTC
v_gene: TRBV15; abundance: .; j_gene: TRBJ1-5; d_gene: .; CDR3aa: CATSRDLDSNQPQHF; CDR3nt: TGTGCCACCAGCAGAGATCTGGATAGCAATCAGCCCCAGCATTTT